One sample yielded the 24 T cell receptor beta chains listed below, sequenced in a study of cytomegalovirus exposure and HLA in healthy donors. In the PCR, 60 Vbeta and 13 Jbeta primers were used. Data came from immunoSEQ multiplex PCR; TCRdb stores just in-frame clones and leaves some out. The sample lists about 60,000 clones, over 55% seen once, with 30% to 35% in the top ten. The sequenced material came from PBMCs. These receptors came from a man aged 35 to 55 in good health and CMV-seropositive.

The V and J genes are TRBV19 and TRBJ2-1; 9 bases agree with TRBD1. CDR1 and CDR2 from the germline V gene are LNHDA and SQIVND (reference sequence). The CDR3 has 15 amino acids. The V and J ends lost 7 bases and 4 bases, in that order; junction bases with no gene match: 8. CDR3 region: CASKIPGQGYNEQFF. The CDR3 nucleotides read TGTGCCAGTAAAATCCCGGGACAGGGTTACAATGAGCAGTTCTTC.

This clone was counted a single time. The chain uses TRBV27 and TRBJ1-5; perhaps TRBD1 as D (6 bases). Per the germline V gene, CDR1 is MNHEY and CDR2 is SMNVEV (reference sequence). V gave up 6 bases and J gave up 7 bases, with 16 bases separating them. The CDR3 is made up of 14 amino acids. For the CDR3, the DNA is TGTGCCAGCAGGGAGGGGGGGTTCAGGCAGCCCCAGCATTTT. This sequence encodes CASREGGFRQPQHF.

V and J are TRBV7-6 and TRBJ2-5; 11 bases are shared with TRBD2. J lost 5 bases, V lost 0 bases, and 5 bases had no gene match. The CDR3 is made up of 16 amino acids. CDR1 and CDR2 from the germline V gene are SGHVS and FNYEAQ. The CDR3 coding sequence is TGTGCCAGCAGCTTAGCTCTAGCGGGGGGTCGGGAGACCCAGTACTTC. The encoded protein is CASSLALAGGRETQYF.

V is TRBV9 and J is TRBJ2-1; the D gene is possibly TRBD2 (5 bases). Germline values: CDR1 SGDLS, CDR2 YYNGEE. Trimming cost V 4 bases and J 4 bases, with 30 bases left between them. This CDR3 spans 20 amino acids. CDR3 sequence (DNA): TGTGCCAGCAGCCCTAGGAACGGAGGTACGACGCAGGCAATTTACAATGAGCAGTTCTTC. Translated, it gives CASSPRNGGTTQAIYNEQFF.

The chain employs TRBV6-1 and TRBJ2-3; TRBD1 agrees at 7 bases. Germline trimming cut 11 bases from V and 0 bases from J; bases unmatched to any gene: 11. The CDR3 runs to 15 residues. The V gene's germline CDR1 is MNHNS and CDR2 SASEGT. CDR3 residues: CASKTTGISTDTQYF. The CDR3 DNA is TGTGCCTCAAAAACGACAGGGATCAGCACAGATACGCAGTATTTT.

CDR3 loop: CASSQGSGEEQYF. The CDR3 DNA reads as TGCGCCAGCAGCCAAGGTAGCGGGGAAGAGCAGTACTTC. The chain couples TRBV4-1 to TRBJ2-7; TRBD2 aligns across 8 bases. J lost 7 bases, V lost 1 base, and 3 bases had no gene match. The V gene's germline CDR1 is MGHRA and CDR2 YSYEKL. The CDR3 loop spans 13 amino acids.

This chain links TRBV6-5 with TRBJ2-7, with 9 nucleotides matching TRBD2. In germline, CDR1 is MNHEY, CDR2 SVGAGI. This CDR3 is built from 16 residues. V lost 2 bases to trimming and J lost 4 bases; unmatched junction nucleotides: 9. The CDR3, as DNA: TGTGCCAGCAGTTACGGACGAAAGACTAGCGGTTACGAGCAGTACTTC. Encoded protein: CASSYGRKTSGYEQYF.

A note on this clone: At the DNA level, this CDR3 is encoded by other sequences in the same sample as well. This rearrangement joins TRBV5-4 to TRBJ2-2, with 7 bases fitting TRBD1. There are 15 residues in the CDR3. Looked up from germline, CDR1 is SGHNT and CDR2 is YYREEE (reference sequence). V was clipped by 1 base and J by 1 base; unmatched bases: 1. DNA for the CDR3: TGTGCCAGCAGCTTGAGACAGGGGAACACCGGGGAGCTGTTTTTT. Translation: CASSLRQGNTGELFF.

The gene calls are TRBV4-3 and TRBJ2-1, with 9 positions matching TRBD1. Germline V CDR1 and CDR2: LGHNA, YSLEER. The CDR3 runs 14 residues. The V gene end was trimmed by 6 bases and the J gene end by 7 bases; junction bases not matched to a gene: 7. The CDR3 DNA is TGCGCCAGCAGTAACAGGGGGCTCAAGAATGAGCAGTTCTTC. Translation: CASSNRGLKNEQFF.

The rearrangement uses TRBV2 and TRBJ1-1; TRBD1 agrees at 7 bases. The J segment lost 3 bases and the V segment lost 9 bases, leaving 1 base of the junction unmatched. Germline V CDR1 and CDR2: SNHLY, FYNNEI. The CDR3 totals 11 residues. CDR3 loop: CARGQYTEAFF. CDR3 sequence (DNA): TGTGCCAGGGGACAGTACACTGAAGCTTTCTTT. The full variable domain, rest sourced from reference TRBV2 and TRBJ1-1, is EPEVTQTPSHQVTQMGQEVILRCVPISNHLYFYWYRQILGQKVEFLVSFYNNEISEKSEIFDDQFSVERPDGSNFTLKIRSTKLEDSAMYFCARGQYTEAFFGQGTRLTVV.

V gene TRBV6-5 combines with J gene TRBJ2-7; TRBD1 matches at 9 bases. The J segment lost 1 base and the V segment lost 0 bases, leaving 4 bases of the junction unmatched. CDR3 size: 16 residues. Germline lookup yields CDR1 MNHEY and CDR2 SVGAGI. In DNA, the CDR3 is TGTGCCAGCAGTTACTCGTTCGGGACAGGGTCCTACGAGCAGTACTTC. As protein: CASSYSFGTGSYEQYF.

This rearrangement joins TRBV18 to TRBJ1-5, with a tentative D call TRBD1 (6 bases). The CDR3 runs 15 residues. CDR1 and CDR2 from the germline V gene are KGHSH and LQKENI. Trimming took off 2 bases at V and 7 bases at J, with 15 bases between the two ends. CDR3 region: CASSPWAGERQPQHF. CDR3 DNA: TGTGCCAGCTCACCATGGGCAGGGGAACGACAGCCCCAGCATTTT.

The rearrangement uses TRBV4-2 and TRBJ1-5, with TRBD1 as a possible D gene (6 bases). Trimming stripped 2 bases from V and 4 bases from J, with 15 bases between. The V gene's germline CDR1 is LGHNA and CDR2 YNFKEQ. The CDR3 runs 16 residues. The CDR3 reads CASSQFTGLGNQPQHF. The CDR3 coding sequence is TGTGCCAGCAGCCAATTTACAGGGTTAGGTAATCAGCCCCAGCATTTT.

V and J are TRBV29-1 and TRBJ1-1; D ambiguous. Trimming took 0 bases from V and 10 from J, leaving 9 bases between them. CDR3 length: 11 residues. In germline, CDR1 is SQVTM, CDR2 ANQGSEA. CDR3 loop: CSVEDRRGAFF. CDR3 bases: TGCAGCGTTGAAGATCGAAGAGGAGCTTTCTTT.

This clone was seen just once. The chain uses TRBV6-1 and TRBJ2-5, with 10 bases matching TRBD2. Per the germline V gene, CDR1 is MNHNS and CDR2 is SASEGT. The CDR3 covers 15 residues. V was pared by 2 bases and J by 2 bases, with 2 bases of the junction left unmatched. The CDR3 reads CASSELAGEQETQYF. In DNA, the CDR3 is TGTGCCAGCAGTGAACTAGCGGGAGAGCAAGAGACCCAGTACTTC.

J is TRBJ2-3 and V is TRBV2; the D gene is possibly TRBD1 (6 bases). This CDR3 contains 15 residues. CDR1 is SNHLY and CDR2 is FYNNEI in the germline V gene. V shed 8 bases and J shed 6 bases, with 21 bases lying between them. CDR3 region: CASSTGTTLGDTQYF. The CDR3 DNA reads TGTGCCAGCTCCACCGGGACAACTTTGGGGGATACGCAGTATTTT.

This chain connects TRBV5-3 to TRBJ1-2; D ambiguous. TRBV5-3 is flagged as an ORF with uncertain function. Trimming cost V 7 bases and J 10 bases, with 5 bases left between them. The CDR3 is made up of 8 amino acids. This CDR3 reads CARVVYTF. For the CDR3, the DNA is TGTGCCAGAGTAGTCTACACCTTC.

This clone came up a few times. The gene calls are TRBV20-1 and TRBJ1-2; maybe TRBD1 (5 bases). The CDR3 has 11 residues. Trimming left V 6 bases short and J 2 bases short, with 7 bases between. Looked up from germline, CDR1 is DFQATT and CDR2 is SNEGSKA (reference sequence). CDR3 residues: CSAQGNYGYTF. DNA for the CDR3: TGCAGTGCGCAGGGAAACTATGGCTACACCTTC.

V and J are TRBV6-4 and TRBJ1-5, with D perhaps TRBD1 (6 bases). Trimming removed 0 bases at V and 0 bases at J, with 21 bases between. The CDR3 spans 20 residues. Per the germline V gene, CDR1 is MRHNA and CDR2 is SNTAGT. CDR3: CASSDSREGRGPYSNQPQHF. CDR3 nucleotide sequence: TGTGCCAGCAGTGACTCTAGGGAGGGACGGGGGCCGTATAGCAATCAGCCCCAGCATTTT.

This clone was picked up a small number of times. V usage is TRBV7-2 and J usage is TRBJ2-7; D is perhaps TRBD2 (6 bases). The germline gives CDR1 SGHTA, CDR2 FQGNSA. V lost 5 bases, J lost 4 bases, and 21 bases lay in between. This CDR3 is built from 16 residues. The CDR3 DNA follows: TGTGCCAGCAGCCCCGACGTCGGGACTCCTATGTACGAGCAGTACTTC. It codes for CASSPDVGTPMYEQYF.

The V call is TRBV9, the J call TRBJ1-3, with 8 bases fitting TRBD1. This CDR3 is 16 amino acids long. Trimming removed 2 bases from V and 0 bases from J; junction bases left unmatched: 4. Germline V lookup: CDR1 SGDLS, CDR2 YYNGEE. The CDR3 nucleotides read TGTGCCAGCAGCGTCGGACAGGGAAACTCTGGAAACACCATATATTTT. Encoded protein: CASSVGQGNSGNTIYF.

The chain has TRBV5-1 and TRBJ1-6, with D unclear. CDR3 length: 13 amino acids. V shed 8 bases and J shed 9 bases, with 15 bases lying between them. The germline gives CDR1 SGHRS, CDR2 YFSETQ. CDR3 region: CASTSNLGSPLHF. DNA for the CDR3: TGCGCCAGTACTTCTAACCTCGGTTCACCCCTCCACTTT.

This rearrangement joins TRBV6-6 to TRBJ2-1; 14 bases agree with TRBD2. This CDR3 is built from 16 residues. J lost 6 bases, V lost 5 bases, and 6 bases had no gene match. Per the germline V gene, CDR1 is MNHNY and CDR2 is SVGAGI (reference sequence). The chain's CDR3 is CASSGGLAGAPNEQFF. The CDR3 bases are TGTGCCAGCAGTGGGGGACTAGCGGGGGCCCCCAATGAGCAGTTCTTC.

This clone was found once. The V and J genes are TRBV5-1 and TRBJ1-5; 10 bases agree with TRBD1. The V segment lost 3 bases and the J segment 1 base; nucleotides outside the gene matches: 4. Germline V lookup: CDR1 SGHRS, CDR2 YFSETQ. There are 16 residues in the CDR3. The CDR3 loop is CASSSGGQGSNQPQHF. The CDR3 DNA sequence: TGCGCCAGCAGCTCTGGGGGACAGGGGAGCAATCAGCCCCAGCATTTT.